The entry below describes one T cell receptor beta chain. Measured with immunoSEQ multiplex PCR; TCRdb has only the in-frame clones, and not every one. The sample lists around 50,000 clones, 94% occurring once. The sample belongs to a study of T cell changes during pregnancy in multiple sclerosis. The receptor comes from a female donor with multiple sclerosis, enrolled in a pregnancy study. This material consisted of CD4+ T cells from peripheral blood mononuclear cells, taken in the first trimester of pregnancy.

The CDR3, as DNA: TGTGCCAGCACCGCAGGGGTACAAGAGACCCAGTACTTC. This encodes CASTAGVQETQYF. This sequence joins TRBV7-2 and TRBJ2-5; D is perhaps TRBD1 (6 bases). This CDR3 comprises 13 residues. Germline CDR1 SGHTA, CDR2 FQGNSA. V dropped 7 bases and J dropped 2 bases, with 11 bases sitting between them.